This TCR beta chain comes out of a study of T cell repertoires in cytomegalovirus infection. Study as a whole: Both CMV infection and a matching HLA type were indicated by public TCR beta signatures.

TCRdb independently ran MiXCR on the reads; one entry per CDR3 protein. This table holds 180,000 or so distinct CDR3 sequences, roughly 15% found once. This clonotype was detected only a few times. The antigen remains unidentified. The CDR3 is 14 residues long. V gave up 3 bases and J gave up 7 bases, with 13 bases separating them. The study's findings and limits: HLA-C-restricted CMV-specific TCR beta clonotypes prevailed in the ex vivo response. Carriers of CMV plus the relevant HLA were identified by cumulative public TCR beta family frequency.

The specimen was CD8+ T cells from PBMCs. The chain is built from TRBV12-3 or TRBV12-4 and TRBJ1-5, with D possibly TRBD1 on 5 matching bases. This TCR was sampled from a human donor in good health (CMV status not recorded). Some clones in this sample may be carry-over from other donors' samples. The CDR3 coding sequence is TGTGCCAGCAGTTTTGACAGTCGAGGACAGCCCCAGCATTTT. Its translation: CASSFDSRGQPQHF.